Ten or more counts support the clone carrying this TCR beta chain. The antigen is unknown. Samples came from axillary lymph nodes draining the breast cancer. These data originate in a study of breast tumors, draining lymph nodes, adjacent tissues. Study findings and constraints: Most tumor T cells seemingly derive from lymph node, then expand in tumor.

CDR3 length: 13 residues. Trimming removed 5 bases at V and 5 bases at J, with 15 bases between. Germline lookup yields CDR1 DFQATT and CDR2 SNEGSKA (reference sequence). Each CDR3 protein is one row after TCRdb ran MiXCR on the multiplex PCR reads. The table shows some 170,000 distinct CDR3 sequences, with approximately 30% occurring only once. The source of this sequence is a female donor with breast cancer. Some clones in this sample may be carry-over from other donors' samples. The genes are TRBV20-1 and TRBJ1-2; D remains unclear. What was sequenced was axillary lymph node tissue. The CDR3 region is CSARSGVSYGYTF. The CDR3 DNA is TGCAGTGCTCGCTCTGGGGTCTCGTATGGCTACACCTTC.